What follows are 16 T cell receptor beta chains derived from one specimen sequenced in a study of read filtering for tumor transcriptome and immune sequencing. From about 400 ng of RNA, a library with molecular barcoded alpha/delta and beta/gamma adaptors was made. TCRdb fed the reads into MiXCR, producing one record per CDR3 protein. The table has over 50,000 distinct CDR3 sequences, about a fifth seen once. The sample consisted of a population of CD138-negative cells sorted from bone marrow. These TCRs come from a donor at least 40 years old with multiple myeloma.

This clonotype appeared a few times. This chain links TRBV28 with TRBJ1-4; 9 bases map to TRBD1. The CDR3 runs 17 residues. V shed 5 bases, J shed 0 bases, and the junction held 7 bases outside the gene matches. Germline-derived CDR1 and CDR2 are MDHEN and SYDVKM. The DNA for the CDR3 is TGTGCCAGCAGTGGGACACAGGGGGCTCCAACTAATGAAAAACTGTTTTTT. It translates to CASSGTQGAPTNEKLFF.

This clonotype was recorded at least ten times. The CDR3 DNA sequence: TGTGCCAGCAGCCCCCGTGCCTCTCTGGCAGGGAGGGAGCAGTACTTC. Residues: CASSPRASLAGREQYF. The rearrangement links TRBV7-2 to TRBJ2-7; possibly TRBD2 for D (6 bases). V dropped 5 bases and J dropped 7 bases, with 24 bases sitting between them. Germline values: CDR1 SGHTA, CDR2 FQGNSA. The CDR3 length is 16 residues.

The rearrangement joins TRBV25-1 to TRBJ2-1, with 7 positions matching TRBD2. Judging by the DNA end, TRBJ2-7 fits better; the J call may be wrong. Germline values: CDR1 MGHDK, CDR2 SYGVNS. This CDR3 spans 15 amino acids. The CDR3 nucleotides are TGTGCCAGCAGTCCGGGAGCGGGAACCTACAGTGAGCAGTACTTC. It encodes CASSPGAGTYSEQYF.

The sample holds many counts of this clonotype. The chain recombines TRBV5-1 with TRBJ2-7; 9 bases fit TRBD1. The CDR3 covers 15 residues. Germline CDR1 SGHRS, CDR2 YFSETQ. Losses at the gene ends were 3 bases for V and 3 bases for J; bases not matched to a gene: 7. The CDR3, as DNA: TGCGCCAGCAGCTCGGGGGGACAGGGAATCTACGAGCAGTACTTC. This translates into CASSSGGQGIYEQYF.

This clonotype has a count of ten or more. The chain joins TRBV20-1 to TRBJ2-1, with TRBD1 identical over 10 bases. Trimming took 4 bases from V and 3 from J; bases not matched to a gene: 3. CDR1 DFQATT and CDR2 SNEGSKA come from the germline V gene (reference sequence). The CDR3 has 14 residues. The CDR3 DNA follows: TGCAGTGCTACCCGGGACAGGGGCTACAATGAGCAGTTCTTC. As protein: CSATRDRGYNEQFF.

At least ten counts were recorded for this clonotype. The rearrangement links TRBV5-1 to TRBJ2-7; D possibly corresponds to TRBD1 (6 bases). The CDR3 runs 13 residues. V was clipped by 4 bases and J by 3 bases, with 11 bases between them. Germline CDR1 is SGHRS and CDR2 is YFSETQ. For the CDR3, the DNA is TGCGCCAGCAGCCGGGACACGATCTACGAGCAGTACTTC. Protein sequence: CASSRDTIYEQYF. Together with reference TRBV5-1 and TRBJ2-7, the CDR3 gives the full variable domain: KAGVTQTPRYLIKTRGQQVTLSCSPISGHRSVSWYQQTPGQGLQFLFEYFSETQRNKGNFPGRFSGRQFSNSRSEMNVSTLELGDSALYLCASSRDTIYEQYFGPGTRLTVT.

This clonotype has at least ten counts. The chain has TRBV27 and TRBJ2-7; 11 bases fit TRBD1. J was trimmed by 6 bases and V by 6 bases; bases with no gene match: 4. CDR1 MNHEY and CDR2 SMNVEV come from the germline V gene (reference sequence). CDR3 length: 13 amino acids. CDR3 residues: CASRWTGGSEQYF. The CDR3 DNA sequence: TGTGCCAGCAGATGGACAGGGGGCTCCGAGCAGTACTTC.

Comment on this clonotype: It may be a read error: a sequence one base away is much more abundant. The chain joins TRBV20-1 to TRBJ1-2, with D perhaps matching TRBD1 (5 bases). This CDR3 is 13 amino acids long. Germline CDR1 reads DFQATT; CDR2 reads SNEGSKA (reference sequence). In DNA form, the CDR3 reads TGCAGTGCTAGTCCGGGGGGTCAATATGGCAACACCTTC. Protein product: CSASPGGQYGNTF.

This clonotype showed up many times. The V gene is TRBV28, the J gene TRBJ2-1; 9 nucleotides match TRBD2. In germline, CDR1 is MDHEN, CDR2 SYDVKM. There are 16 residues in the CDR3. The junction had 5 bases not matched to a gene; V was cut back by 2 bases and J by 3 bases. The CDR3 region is CASSLGAGGFYNEQFF. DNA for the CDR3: TGTGCCAGCAGTTTAGGGGCGGGGGGGTTCTACAATGAGCAGTTCTTC.

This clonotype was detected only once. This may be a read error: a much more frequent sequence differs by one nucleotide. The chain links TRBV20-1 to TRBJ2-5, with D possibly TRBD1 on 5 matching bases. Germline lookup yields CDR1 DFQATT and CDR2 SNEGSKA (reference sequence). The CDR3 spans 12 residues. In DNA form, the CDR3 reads TGCACCGCCGAACAGGACGGAGAGACCCAGTACTTC. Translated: CTAEQDGETQYF.

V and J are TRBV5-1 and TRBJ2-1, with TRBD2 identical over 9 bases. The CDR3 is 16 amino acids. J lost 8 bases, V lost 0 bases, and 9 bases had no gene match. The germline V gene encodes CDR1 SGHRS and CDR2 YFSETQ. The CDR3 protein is CASSLEGSGGTDEQFF. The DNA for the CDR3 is TGCGCCAGCAGCTTGGAGGGTAGCGGGGGTACGGATGAGCAGTTCTTC. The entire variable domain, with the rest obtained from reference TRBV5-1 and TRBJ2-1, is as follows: KAGVTQTPRYLIKTRGQQVTLSCSPISGHRSVSWYQQTPGQGLQFLFEYFSETQRNKGNFPGRFSGRQFSNSRSEMNVSTLELGDSALYLCASSLEGSGGTDEQFFGPGTRLTVL.

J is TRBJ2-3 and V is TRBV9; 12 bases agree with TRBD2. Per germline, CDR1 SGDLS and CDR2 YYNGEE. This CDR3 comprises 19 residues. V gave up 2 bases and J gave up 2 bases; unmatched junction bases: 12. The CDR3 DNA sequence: TGTGCCAGCAGCGTCTCACTAGCGGGGGGCCCCGGATCCACAGATACGCAGTATTTT. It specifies CASSVSLAGGPGSTDTQYF.

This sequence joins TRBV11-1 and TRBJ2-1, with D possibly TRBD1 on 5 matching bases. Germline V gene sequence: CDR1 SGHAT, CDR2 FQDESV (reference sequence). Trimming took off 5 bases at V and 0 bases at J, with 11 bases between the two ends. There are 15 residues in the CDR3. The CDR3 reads CASSPRQSSYNEQFF. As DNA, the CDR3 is TGTGCCAGCAGCCCCAGACAGAGCTCCTACAATGAGCAGTTCTTC.

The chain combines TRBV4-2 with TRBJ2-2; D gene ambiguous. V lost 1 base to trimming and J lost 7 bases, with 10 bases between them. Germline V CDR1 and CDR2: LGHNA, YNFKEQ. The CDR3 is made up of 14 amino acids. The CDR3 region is CASSQVGYGGELFF. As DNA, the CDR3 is TGTGCCAGCAGCCAAGTGGGATACGGCGGGGAGCTGTTTTTT.

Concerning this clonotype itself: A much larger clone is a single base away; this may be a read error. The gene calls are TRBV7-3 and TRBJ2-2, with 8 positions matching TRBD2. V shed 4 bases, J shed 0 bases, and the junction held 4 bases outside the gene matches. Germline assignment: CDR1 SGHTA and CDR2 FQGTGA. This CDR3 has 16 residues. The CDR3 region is CASSSALAANTGELFF. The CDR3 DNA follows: TGTGCCAGCAGCTCAGCACTAGCGGCGAACACCGGGGAGCTGTTTTTT.

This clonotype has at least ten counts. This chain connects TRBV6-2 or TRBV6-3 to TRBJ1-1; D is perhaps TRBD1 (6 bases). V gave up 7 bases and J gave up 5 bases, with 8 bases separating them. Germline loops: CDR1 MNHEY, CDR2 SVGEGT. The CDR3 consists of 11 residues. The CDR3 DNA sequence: TGTGCCAGCAAAACAGGGACTGAAGCTTTCTTT. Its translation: CASKTGTEAFF.